The 9 T cell receptor beta chains presented below share a single source sample, sequenced in a study of T cell responses to AZD1222 COVID-19 vaccine. Assay: immunoSEQ multiplex PCR; the TCRdb copy retains only in-frame clones and omits some. The table has 100,000 to 150,000 clones, about 90% seen once. The sample was peripheral blood, taken 28 days after the second AZD1222 dose. The receptors come from an adult who received the AZD1222 COVID-19 vaccine.

V gene TRBV11-3 combines with J gene TRBJ2-1, with a tentative D call TRBD1 (6 bases). Trimming cost V 0 bases and J 6 bases, with 12 bases left between them. In germline, CDR1 is SGHNT, CDR2 YENEEA. The CDR3 spans 15 residues. The CDR3 DNA reads TGTGCCAGCAGCTTAGAATGGCAGGGGATCAATGAGCAGTTCTTC. Translating gives CASSLEWQGINEQFF.

The chain recombines TRBV7-6 with TRBJ2-3, with 10 nucleotides matching TRBD2. The CDR3 loop spans 14 amino acids. The V gene end was trimmed by 5 bases and the J gene end by 4 bases; junction bases not matched to a gene: 3. Germline CDR1 is SGHVS and CDR2 is FNYEAQ. CDR3 sequence: CASSPSGSADTQYF. The CDR3 bases are TGTGCCAGCAGCCCTAGCGGGAGCGCAGATACGCAGTATTTT. Drawing the rest from reference TRBV7-6 and TRBJ2-3, the complete variable domain is GAGVSQSPRYKVTKRGQDVALRCDPISGHVSLYWYRQALGQGPEFLTYFNYEAQQDKSGLPNDRFSAERPEGSISTLTIQRTEQRDSAMYRCASSPSGSADTQYFGPGTRLTVL.

V usage is TRBV27 and J usage is TRBJ2-5; 10 positions agree with TRBD1. The CDR3 totals 13 residues. Losses at the gene ends were 6 bases for V and 4 bases for J; bases not matched to a gene: 2. CDR1 is MNHEY, CDR2 SMNVEV, per germline (reference sequence). This chain's CDR3 is CASRRTGGETQYF. DNA of the CDR3: TGTGCCAGCAGGCGGACAGGGGGAGAGACCCAGTACTTC.

The chain recombines TRBV12-5 with TRBJ1-5; 9 bases agree with TRBD1. CDR1 and CDR2 (germline): LGHNT, FRNRAP. The ends lost 1 base at V and 0 bases at J; junction bases unmatched: 10. This CDR3 region has 19 residues. The CDR3 nucleotides read TGTGCTAGTGGTTTGGGTACGGGACAGGGATCATATAGCAATCAGCCCCAGCATTTT. As protein: CASGLGTGQGSYSNQPQHF.

The rearrangement uses TRBV5-4 and TRBJ2-5, with 8 bases fitting TRBD1. Germline CDR1 and CDR2: SGHNT and YYREEE (reference sequence). J lost 2 bases, V lost 4 bases, and 7 bases had no gene match. The CDR3 loop spans 15 amino acids. CDR3 sequence reads: CASSRTGRFQETQYF. CDR3 DNA: TGTGCCAGCAGCCGGACAGGGAGATTTCAAGAGACCCAGTACTTC. The variable domain in full, with the rest retrieved from reference TRBV5-4 and TRBJ2-5, is ETGVTQSPTHLIKTRGQQVTLRCSSQSGHNTVSWYQQALGQGPQFIFQYYREEENGRGNFPPRFSGLQFPNYSSELNVNALELDDSALYLCASSRTGRFQETQYFGPGTRLLVL.

The chain has TRBV18 and TRBJ1-1; the D is unclear. Deletions cut 0 bases from V and 5 bases from J, with 10 bases between. This CDR3 comprises 14 residues. Germline V CDR1 and CDR2: KGHSH, LQKENI. The CDR3 region is CASSPPAVRTEAFF. CDR3 in DNA: TGTGCCAGCTCACCACCGGCGGTAAGGACTGAAGCTTTCTTT.

As for this clone: The junction departs from the called germline gene at one end, perhaps through a read error. This chain joins TRBV11-2 and TRBJ1-2, with D perhaps matching TRBD1 (5 bases). This CDR3 has 14 residues. Germline CDR1 and CDR2: SGHAT and FQNNGV. The CDR3 coding sequence is TGTGCCAGCAGCCTAGACAGTTTAAACTATGGCTACACCTTC. Translation: CASSLDSLNYGYTF.

This sequence joins TRBV3-1 (or the pseudogene TRBV3-2) and TRBJ1-6; 8 nucleotides line up with TRBD1. The CDR3 runs 15 residues. Trimming cost V 4 bases and J 5 bases; bases outside gene matches: 4. The germline gives CDR1 LGHDT, CDR2 YNNKEL (reference sequence). This CDR3 reads CASSPGGADNSPLHF. Written as DNA, the CDR3 is TGTGCCAGCAGCCCAGGGGGCGCGGATAATTCACCCCTCCACTTT.

The chain uses TRBV5-1 and TRBJ2-7; D perhaps matches TRBD2 (5 bases). This CDR3 spans 14 amino acids. Germline lookup yields CDR1 SGHRS and CDR2 YFSETQ. V was trimmed by 10 bases and J by 2 bases, leaving 19 bases between them. The CDR3 protein is CAAGIGILAYEQYV. The CDR3 DNA reads TGCGCCGCGGGTATCGGGATCCTGGCCTACGAGCAGTACGTC.